A selection of T cell receptor beta chains follows, all from one sample in a study of cytomegalovirus exposure and HLA in healthy donors. The table came from immunoSEQ multiplex PCR; TCRdb's copy has only in-frame clones and leaves some out. The sample yields around 130,000 clones, around 83% seen once. The sequenced sample consisted of PBMCs. The receptors shown here come from a girl aged 2 to 10 in good health and CMV-seronegative. CDR3s include the opening cysteine and the closing phenylalanine or tryptophan. Each record gives: clone size, D gene, V gene, J gene, CDR3 DNA, CDR3 protein. The D gene is left open where the match is weak. Size values are once, few and many counts, or a class for expanded clones, and some rows have none.

NA	TRBD2	TRBV13	TRBJ2-3	TGTGCCGGCAGCTTAGCTGGCGGGAGGACGCTGGCAGATACGCAGTATTTT	CAGSLAGGRTLADTQYF
NA	NA	TRBV5-1	TRBJ1-2	TGCGCCAGCAGCTTGGAGCCGGGACAACTAAATGGCTACACCTTC	CASSLEPGQLNGYTF
NA	NA	TRBV27	TRBJ1-5	TGTGCCAGCAGTCAGCGACAGAGTGATAATCAGCCCCAGCATTTT	CASSQRQSDNQPQHF
few	TRBD2	TRBV2	TRBJ2-7	TGTGCCACCACGACTAGCGGGAGCGCATACGAGCAGTACTTC	CATTTSGSAYEQYF
NA	NA	TRBV25-1	TRBJ1-1	TGTGCCAGCAGTGTTCCGGGGGAAGCTTTCTTT	CASSVPGEAFF
NA	TRBD1	TRBV7-3	TRBJ2-2	TGTGCCAGCACTCGACAGGGGGCCGGCGGGGAGCTGTTTTTT	CASTRQGAGGELFF
once	TRBD1	TRBV5-1	TRBJ1-2	TGCGCCAGCAGCCGAAGACAGGGCACCACCCTCAACTATGGCTACACCTTC	CASSRRQGTTLNYGYTF
NA	NA	TRBV5-6	TRBJ1-4	TGTGCCAGCAGCCCCAAATTGGGGCGGGGTAATGAAAAACTGTTTTTT	CASSPKLGRGNEKLFF
NA	TRBD1	TRBV6-1	TRBJ2-6	TGTGCCAGCAGGACAGGGGGCTCTGGGGCCAACGTCCTGACTTTC	CASRTGGSGANVLTF
NA	TRBD1	TRBV28	TRBJ2-1	TGTGCCAGCGGCCAGGGGGCGGGGTACAATGAGCAGTTCTTC	CASGQGAGYNEQFF
once	NA	TRBV7-9	TRBJ2-1	TGTGCCAGCAGCATTTCGGTGACTAGTGTCAATGAGCAGTTCTTC	CASSISVTSVNEQFF
NA	NA	TRBV19	TRBJ1-2	TGTGCCAGTAGTATTCAGGGGTTAGACTATGGCTACACCTTC	CASSIQGLDYGYTF
NA	TRBD2	TRBV6-1	TRBJ2-1	TGTGCCAGCAGTCACCGGACTAGCGGGGGCAATGAGCAGTTCTTC	CASSHRTSGGNEQFF
NA	TRBD1	TRBV9	TRBJ2-7	TGTGCCAGCAGCCCCTGGACAGGCAACTCCTACGAGCAGTACTTC	CASSPWTGNSYEQYF
NA	NA	TRBV6-5	TRBJ2-7	TGTGCCAGCAGTTACTCAGGGAGTGAGCAGTACTTC	CASSYSGSEQYF
NA	NA	TRBV19	TRBJ1-1	TGTGCCAGTAGTATCAACAGGAACACTGAAGCTTTCTTT	CASSINRNTEAFF
few	TRBD2	TRBV4-2	TRBJ2-6	TGTGCCAGCAGCTCCGGCGCCACTAGCGGTTACTCTGGGGCCAACGTCCTGACTTTC	CASSSGATSGYSGANVLTF
NA	NA	TRBV28	TRBJ2-7	TGTGCCAGCAGCATCGGGTCACGGCCTTCGGGGGAGCAGTACTTC	CASSIGSRPSGEQYF
NA	TRBD1	TRBV7-3	TRBJ1-6	TGTGCCAGCAGCGACCAGGGGGCAGCCTTAGGTTCACCCCTCCACTTT	CASSDQGAALGSPLHF
NA	NA	TRBV30	TRBJ1-2	TGTGCCTGGAGTGTTCGGCAGGGTGGTGGCTACACCTTC	CAWSVRQGGGYTF
NA	TRBD2	TRBV7-9	TRBJ2-7	TGTGCCAGCAGCCCACTAGCGGGGGACTTCTACGAGCAGTACTTC	CASSPLAGDFYEQYF
NA	TRBD2	TRBV10-2	TRBJ2-3	TGCGCCAGCCGAAAGATAGCGGGGTTGGGGTCAGATACGCAGTATTTT	CASRKIAGLGSDTQYF
NA	NA	TRBV14	TRBJ1-4	TGTGCCAGCAGCCAAGTGGAGGGAACTAATGAAAAACTGTTTTTT	CASSQVEGTNEKLFF
NA	TRBD1	TRBV9	TRBJ2-6	TGTGCCAGCAGCCCCCGGACAGGCTACTTTTCCTCTGGGGCCAACGTCCTGACTTTC	CASSPRTGYFSSGANVLTF
NA	NA	TRBV9	TRBJ1-1	TGTGCCAGCAGCGTACTGAACTTCATGAACACTGAAGCTTTCTTT	CASSVLNFMNTEAFF
NA	NA	TRBV21-1	TRBJ1-2	TGTGCCAGCAGCAAATTTCCAGGGCCCTATGGCTACACCTTC	CASSKFPGPYGYTF
NA	NA	TRBV4-2	TRBJ1-5	TGTGCCAGCAGCCAAGATATCGTCAGGGTGAACAATCAGCCCCAGCATTTT	CASSQDIVRVNNQPQHF
NA	TRBD2	TRBV7-8	TRBJ2-3	TGTGCCAGCAGAGTAGCGGGGGGTACAGATACGCAGTATTTT	CASRVAGGTDTQYF
NA	TRBD1	TRBV15	TRBJ1-1	TGTGCCACCAGCTTCGGGACAGGCATGAACACTGAAGCTTTCTTT	CATSFGTGMNTEAFF
NA	NA	TRBV2	TRBJ1-6	TGTGCTATGCAAAGGGGCAATAATTCACCCCTCCACTTT	CAMQRGNNSPLHF
NA	TRBD1	TRBV9	TRBJ2-7	TGTGCCAGCAGCGAATCCGGGACAGGGGGCTACGAGCAGTACTTC	CASSESGTGGYEQYF
NA	NA	TRBV5-6	TRBJ1-1	TGTGCCAGCAGCTTGGGTCTTCTGAACACTGAAGCTTTCTTT	CASSLGLLNTEAFF
NA	NA	TRBV7-8	TRBJ1-4	TGTGCCAGCAGGCTAGACAGGTCGTATGAAAAACTGTTTTTT	CASRLDRSYEKLFF
NA	NA	TRBV28	TRBJ1-4	TGTGCCAGCCGCCGGACAAAAAATGAAAAACTGTTTTTT	CASRRTKNEKLFF
NA	NA	TRBV10-3	TRBJ1-5	TGTGCCATCAGTGAGACAGGGCGCAATCAGCCCCAGCATTTT	CAISETGRNQPQHF
few	TRBD1	TRBV6-6	TRBJ2-7	TGTGCCAGCAGAAACACAGGGGGCGAGCAGTACTTC	CASRNTGGEQYF
NA	NA	TRBV6-1	TRBJ2-1	TGTGCCAGCAGCGAACCGGGGGTCTACAATGAGCAGTTCTTC	CASSEPGVYNEQFF
once	TRBD1	TRBV5-4	TRBJ2-2	TGTGCCAGCAGCCCGACAGGGACAAATTTGGGGGAGCTGTTTTTT	CASSPTGTNLGELFF
NA	TRBD1	TRBV29-1	TRBJ1-4	TGCAGCGAGGGGGCTAAGGCTAATGAAAAACTGTTTTTT	CSEGAKANEKLFF
NA	TRBD1	TRBV4-1	TRBJ1-1	TGCGCCAGCAGCCTAACAGGGGCCACTGAAGCTTTCTTT	CASSLTGATEAFF
NA	TRBD1	TRBV2	TRBJ1-3	TGTGCCAGCAGAAGAACTCCGGGACAGGGAAAGAACACCATATATTTT	CASRRTPGQGKNTIYF
NA	TRBD2	TRBV30	TRBJ2-4	TGTGCCTGGAGTGAGGTAGCGGGGGCCACGGTGGCCAAAAACATTCAGTACTTC	CAWSEVAGATVAKNIQYF
NA	NA	TRBV11-2	TRBJ1-2	TGTGCCAGCAGCTTCATGGGGGCACGGGGCTACACCTTC	CASSFMGARGYTF
NA	TRBD1	TRBV25-1	TRBJ2-7	TGTGCCGAACAGGGGCCGGAGCAGTACTTC	CAEQGPEQYF
NA	NA	TRBV6-1	TRBJ1-4	TGTGCCAGCAGTCTCAGACTTGAAAAACTGTTTTTT	CASSLRLEKLFF
once	NA	TRBV9	TRBJ1-5	TGTGCCAGCAGCGGGTACGGTAGCAATCAGCCCCAGCATTTT	CASSGYGSNQPQHF
few	TRBD1	TRBV27	TRBJ2-1	TGTGCCAGCAGTTTAGGACAGGGGGCGAGTAATGAGCAGTTCTTC	CASSLGQGASNEQFF
NA	TRBD1	TRBV7-9	TRBJ2-5	TGTGCCAGCAGCTCCGGACAGGTCCAAGAGACCCAGTACTTC	CASSSGQVQETQYF